The clone carrying this TCR beta chain has at least ten counts. The data derive from a study of regulatory T cells in long-lasting Graves disease. Looking at the study overall: The criterion for persistent Graves' disease was over 5 years of antithyroid drugs with positive TSH receptor antibodies.

The sample's time point: persistent/refractory GD, antithyroid drugs over 5 years with positive TRAb. From RNA extracted from PBMCs, the TCR library was made. Approximately 10-milliliter peripheral blood samples went into EDTA tubes. The V gene's germline CDR1 is MNHEY and CDR2 SVGAGI. The V gene lost 4 bases and the J gene lost 3 bases, with 13 bases spanning the gap. This CDR3 has 14 residues. In building TCR beta libraries, iRepertoire HTBI primers were used together with Arm-PCR of CDR3 regions. TCRdb fed the multiplex PCR reads into MiXCR, producing one record per CDR3 protein. The sample includes roughly 400,000 distinct CDR3 sequences, around 20% of them seen just once.

This rearrangement joins TRBV6-5 to TRBJ2-7; D is undetermined. The sequence was obtained from a female donor with Graves disease. Sequenced here: peripheral blood mononuclear cells (PBMCs), sampled when the disease was refractory, from a patient treated with antithyroid drugs. CDR3 coding DNA: TGTGCCAGCAGTTCCTTCGACCTCATCTACGAGCAGTACTTC. Translating gives CASSSFDLIYEQYF.